A single sample is the source of the 18 T cell receptor beta chains below, sequenced in a study of blood T cell repertoires in COVID-19. Produced via immunoSEQ multiplex PCR; TCRdb's table is partial and in-frame only. The sample includes roughly 110,000 clones, over 65% of them seen just once. Sequenced material: peripheral blood. These receptors were collected from a man older than 75 with COVID-19, enrolled during active disease.

This clone showed up just a few times. The chain has TRBV28 and TRBJ2-5; D might be TRBD1 (6 bases). CDR1 and CDR2 (germline): MDHEN, SYDVKM. This CDR3 region has 14 residues. Trimming shortened V by 4 bases and J by 0 bases, and 9 bases separated the two germline ends. The CDR3 DNA reads TGTGCCAGCAGTTCCGGACAGAACCAAGAGACCCAGTACTTC. It specifies CASSSGQNQETQYF.

CDR3 protein: CASSKPGSYNEQFF. The CDR3 nucleotides read TGTGCCAGCAGCAAGCCTGGCTCCTACAATGAGCAGTTCTTC. The J gene is TRBJ2-1, the V gene TRBV28, with D unclear. The V and J ends lost 6 bases and 0 bases respectively, with 9 bases between them. The germline V gene has CDR1 MDHEN and CDR2 SYDVKM. The CDR3 consists of 14 residues.

The genes are TRBV6-2 or TRBV6-3 and TRBJ2-7; D ambiguous. V was cut by 4 bases and J by 0 bases, with 16 bases left in between. Germline CDR1 reads MNHEY; CDR2 reads SVGEGT. CDR3 size: 16 residues. The CDR3 protein is CASSSLDTLPSYEQYF. CDR3 DNA: TGTGCCAGCAGTTCCTTAGACACACTCCCCTCCTACGAGCAGTACTTC.

The genes are TRBV9 and TRBJ2-3; 7 bases line up with TRBD2. V shed 3 bases and J 5 bases; nucleotides not matched to a gene: 6. Germline V lookup: CDR1 SGDLS, CDR2 YYNGEE. CDR3 size: 14 residues. CDR3 residues: CASSAQGGKDTQYF. The CDR3 DNA sequence: TGTGCCAGCAGCGCCCAGGGAGGGAAAGATACGCAGTATTTT.

This clone has a handful of counts. The chain carries TRBV19 and TRBJ1-6; a weak D match, TRBD1 (6 bases). Germline CDR1 LNHDA, CDR2 SQIVND (reference sequence). Trimming stripped 10 bases from V and 7 bases from J, with 20 bases between. The CDR3 spans 15 residues. Here the CDR3 DNA reads TGTGCCACCTCATCCCGGGACACTCAAAATTCACCCCTCCACTTT. Translation gives CATSSRDTQNSPLHF.

This clone has a handful of counts. The chain links TRBV19 to TRBJ2-7, with 7 bases identical to TRBD1. J lost 0 bases, V lost 5 bases, and 7 bases had no gene match. This CDR3 region has 15 residues. CDR1 and CDR2 (germline): LNHDA, SQIVND (reference sequence). CDR3 loop: CASSPRTGISYEQYF. The CDR3 region has the DNA TGTGCCAGTAGTCCCCGGACAGGAATCTCCTACGAGCAGTACTTC.

The chain carries TRBV3-1 (or the pseudogene TRBV3-2) and TRBJ2-5; 11 nucleotides match TRBD1. CDR1 LGHDT and CDR2 YNNKEL come from the germline V gene (reference sequence). The CDR3 runs to 16 residues. J lost 1 base, V lost 5 bases, and 6 bases had no gene match. CDR3 loop: CASSNRDRGFQETQYF. The CDR3 nucleotides are TGTGCCAGCAGCAACCGGGACAGGGGGTTCCAAGAGACCCAGTACTTC.

This clone was found once. This sequence joins TRBV11-2 and TRBJ2-1, with TRBD2 identical over 15 bases. V trimming: 5 bases; J trimming: 9 bases; junction bases outside the gene matches: 8. The CDR3 totals 16 residues. Germline CDR1 is SGHAT and CDR2 is FQNNGV. CDR3 in DNA: TGTGCCAGCAGCGCCGGGGGACTAGCGGGAGGTATTGAGCAGTTCTTC. It encodes CASSAGGLAGGIEQFF.

This rearrangement joins TRBV15 to TRBJ2-5, with a weak D call TRBD1 (5 bases). V was trimmed by 3 bases and J by 4 bases, leaving 6 bases between them. CDR3 length: 12 residues. The germline V gene encodes CDR1 LNHNV and CDR2 YYDKDF (reference sequence). CDR3 in amino acids: CATSRQGETQYF. The CDR3 DNA reads as TGTGCCACCAGCAGGCAGGGAGAGACCCAGTACTTC.

The chain uses TRBV4-2 and TRBJ2-2, with a weak D call TRBD1 (5 bases). The ends were cut back, 4 bases at V and 6 bases at J, with 15 bases in the middle. The germline V gene encodes CDR1 LGHNA and CDR2 YNFKEQ. The length of the CDR3 is 15 residues. CDR3 amino acids: CASSPRPGSAGELFF. DNA for the CDR3: TGTGCCAGCAGCCCACGGCCAGGGTCCGCCGGGGAGCTGTTTTTT.

CDR3 DNA: TGTGCCAGCAGCAAAGTAGGGACAGGGGGGAATCAGCCCCAGCATTTT. It translates to CASSKVGTGGNQPQHF. The genes are TRBV21-1 and TRBJ1-5; the table assigns TRBD1, which was not confirmed against the DNA. TRBV21-1 corresponds to a pseudogene. The CDR3 consists of 16 residues.

This clone was found a few times. The CDR3 DNA reads as TGTGCCAGCAGCTTAGGTGCGGGAGGGCCCAATGAGCAGTTCTTC. It encodes CASSLGAGGPNEQFF. The chain combines TRBV7-9 with TRBJ2-1; 9 bases line up with TRBD2. CDR1 is SEHNR, CDR2 FQNEAQ, per germline (reference sequence). The CDR3 is made up of 15 amino acids. The junction had 4 bases not matched to a gene; V was cut back by 1 base and J by 6 bases.

This clone turned up a few times. Other DNA sequences in this specimen translate into the identical CDR3. This chain connects TRBV5-5 to TRBJ2-7; 7 positions agree with TRBD1. Trimming cost V 4 bases and J 3 bases; bases outside gene matches: 1. CDR1 and CDR2 from the germline V gene are SGHKS and YYEKEE (reference sequence). This CDR3 contains 12 residues. Written as DNA, the CDR3 is TGTGCCAGCAGCCGGGACAGCTACGAGCAGTACTTC. This encodes CASSRDSYEQYF.

This chain uses TRBV12-3 or TRBV12-4 with TRBJ1-1; 9 bases match TRBD1. CDR3 length: 13 residues. Unmatched junction bases numbered 2, after V lost 4 bases and J lost 5 bases. The CDR3 loop reads CASSSGQGTEAFF. In nucleotides, the CDR3 is TGTGCCAGCAGTTCGGGACAGGGAACTGAAGCTTTCTTT.

This clone turned up a few times. This chain uses TRBV5-1 with TRBJ1-1; D is perhaps TRBD1 (5 bases). V was clipped by 5 bases and J by 1 base, with 12 bases between them. The CDR3 has 14 amino acids. In germline, CDR1 is SGHRS, CDR2 YFSETQ. CDR3 DNA: TGCGCCAGCAGAGACAGAGCCAAGAACACTGAAGCTTTCTTT. Translating it yields CASRDRAKNTEAFF. Full variable domain (outside the CDR3, taken from reference TRBV5-1 and TRBJ1-1): KAGVTQTPRYLIKTRGQQVTLSCSPISGHRSVSWYQQTPGQGLQFLFEYFSETQRNKGNFPGRFSGRQFSNSRSEMNVSTLELGDSALYLCASRDRAKNTEAFFGQGTRLTVV.

This chain's CDR3 is CASILGTGGGYEQYF. CDR3 DNA: TGCGCCAGCATCCTCGGGACAGGGGGCGGCTACGAGCAGTACTTC. The chain combines TRBV10-1 with TRBJ2-7, with 12 bases matching TRBD1. There are 15 residues in the CDR3. CDR1 and CDR2 from the germline V gene are WNHNN and SYGVQD (reference sequence). The trim removed 7 bases at V and 3 bases at J, leaving 7 bases unmatched.

A few counts support this clone. The chain joins TRBV29-1 to TRBJ1-2; D may be TRBD1 (5 bases). The CDR3 contains 11 residues. Germline CDR1 SQVTM, CDR2 ANQGSEA. Deletions cut 5 bases from V and 6 bases from J, with 10 bases between. The CDR3: CSVWRGDGYTF. DNA for the CDR3: TGCAGCGTTTGGAGGGGTGATGGCTACACCTTC.

The chain links TRBV27 to TRBJ1-1; D remains unclear. The CDR3 sequence is 14 residues long. Per the germline V gene, CDR1 is MNHEY and CDR2 is SMNVEV (reference sequence). V was trimmed by 3 bases and J by 6 bases, leaving 14 bases between them. The CDR3 reads CASSFRARASEAFF. CDR3 nucleotide sequence: TGTGCCAGCAGTTTCCGTGCGCGGGCATCTGAAGCTTTCTTT.